This T cell receptor (beta chain) came from a study of blood T cell repertoires in COVID-19. For the study at large: Material from acute and convalescent COVID-19 was sourced from the United States, Italy and Spain. PBMCs, B-cell-depleted T cells, or T cells provided the cDNA or gDNA that made up the material.

As originally analysed: Researchers report that nucleated cell counts were estimated from reference gene primer amplification. Assay used: immunoSEQ multiplex PCR; TCRdb lists only in-frame clones, some missing. For V, J and clone size, that table is used; D and trimming come from the DNA. Here the sample spans around 120,000 clones, under 80% being singletons. There are 14 residues in the CDR3. V was clipped by 2 bases and J by 1 base, with 8 bases between them. The germline gives CDR1 MNHEY, CDR2 SVGAGI. The sequenced material came from peripheral blood. The TCR sequence derives from a man aged 65-85 years with active or convalescent COVID-19. V is TRBV6-5 and J is TRBJ1-1, with D unclear. Here the CDR3 DNA reads TGTGCCAGCAGTTACAGAGCACCGAACACTGAAGCTTTCTTT. Translation gives CASSYRAPNTEAFF.